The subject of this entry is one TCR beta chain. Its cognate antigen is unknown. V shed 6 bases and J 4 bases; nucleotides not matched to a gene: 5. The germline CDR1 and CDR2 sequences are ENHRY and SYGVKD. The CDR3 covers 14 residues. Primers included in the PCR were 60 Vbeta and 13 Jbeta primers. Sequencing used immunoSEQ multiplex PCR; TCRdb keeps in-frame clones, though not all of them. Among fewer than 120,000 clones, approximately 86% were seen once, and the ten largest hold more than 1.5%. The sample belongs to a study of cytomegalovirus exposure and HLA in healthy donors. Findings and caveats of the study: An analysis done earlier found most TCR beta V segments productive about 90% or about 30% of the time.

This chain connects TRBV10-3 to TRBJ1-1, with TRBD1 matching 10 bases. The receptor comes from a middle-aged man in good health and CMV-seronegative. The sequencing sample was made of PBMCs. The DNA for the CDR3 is TGTGCCATCAGCCGGACAGGGGGGGGCACTGAAGCTTTCTTT. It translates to CAISRTGGGTEAFF.